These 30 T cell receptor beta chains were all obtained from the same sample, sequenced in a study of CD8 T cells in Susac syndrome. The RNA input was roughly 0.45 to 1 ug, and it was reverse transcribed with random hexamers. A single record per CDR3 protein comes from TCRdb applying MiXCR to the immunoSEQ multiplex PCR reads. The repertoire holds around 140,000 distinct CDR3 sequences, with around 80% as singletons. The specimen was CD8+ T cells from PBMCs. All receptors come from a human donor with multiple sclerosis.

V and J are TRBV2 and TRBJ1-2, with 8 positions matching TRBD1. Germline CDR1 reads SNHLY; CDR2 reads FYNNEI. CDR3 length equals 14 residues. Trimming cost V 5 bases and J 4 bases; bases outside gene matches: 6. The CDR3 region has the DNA TGTGCCAGCAGTAAGACAGGGGAGCTCTATGGCTACACCTTC. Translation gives CASSKTGELYGYTF.

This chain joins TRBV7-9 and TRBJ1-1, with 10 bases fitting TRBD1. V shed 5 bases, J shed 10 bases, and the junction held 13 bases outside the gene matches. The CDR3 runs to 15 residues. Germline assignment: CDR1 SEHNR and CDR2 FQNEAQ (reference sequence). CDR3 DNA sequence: TGTGCCAGCAGCCAGGGGACAGGGGATAATCAAAGAGCTTTCTTT. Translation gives CASSQGTGDNQRAFF.

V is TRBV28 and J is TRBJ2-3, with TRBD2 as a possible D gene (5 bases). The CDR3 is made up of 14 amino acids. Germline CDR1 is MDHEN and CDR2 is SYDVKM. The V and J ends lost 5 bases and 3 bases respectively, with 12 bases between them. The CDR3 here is CASSLPEGTDTQYF. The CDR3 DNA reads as TGTGCCAGCAGTCTGCCTGAGGGTACAGATACGCAGTATTTT. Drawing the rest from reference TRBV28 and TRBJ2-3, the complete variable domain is DVKVTQSSRYLVKRTGEKVFLECVQDMDHENMFWYRQDPGLGLRLIYFSYDVKMKEKGDIPEGYSVSREKKERFSLILESASTNQTSMYLCASSLPEGTDTQYFGPGTRLTVL.

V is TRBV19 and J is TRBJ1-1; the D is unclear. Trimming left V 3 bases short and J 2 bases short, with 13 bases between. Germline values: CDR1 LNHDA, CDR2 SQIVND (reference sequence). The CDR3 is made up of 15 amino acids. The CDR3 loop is CASSMGSRVNTEAFF. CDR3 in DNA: TGTGCCAGTAGTATGGGGAGCCGGGTCAACACTGAAGCTTTCTTT.

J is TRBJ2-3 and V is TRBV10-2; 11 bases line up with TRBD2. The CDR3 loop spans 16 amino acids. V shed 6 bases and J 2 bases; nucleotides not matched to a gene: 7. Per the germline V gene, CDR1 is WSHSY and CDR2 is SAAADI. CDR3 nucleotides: TGCGCCAGCAGCCATGGGACTAGCGGTTACACAGATACGCAGTATTTT. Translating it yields CASSHGTSGYTDTQYF.

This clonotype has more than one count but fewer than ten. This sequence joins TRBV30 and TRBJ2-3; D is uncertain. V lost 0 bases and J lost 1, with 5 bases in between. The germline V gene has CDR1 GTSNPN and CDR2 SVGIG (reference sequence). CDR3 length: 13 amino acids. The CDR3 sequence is CAWSVGRTDTQYF. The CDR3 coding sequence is TGTGCCTGGAGTGTCGGCCGCACAGATACGCAGTATTTT.

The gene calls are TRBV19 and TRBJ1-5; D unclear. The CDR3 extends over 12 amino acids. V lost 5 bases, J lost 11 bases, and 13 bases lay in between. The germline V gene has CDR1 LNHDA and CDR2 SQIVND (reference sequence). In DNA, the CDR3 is TGTGCCAGTAGTCCCTCCGGGCGGTCCCAGCATTTT. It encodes CASSPSGRSQHF.

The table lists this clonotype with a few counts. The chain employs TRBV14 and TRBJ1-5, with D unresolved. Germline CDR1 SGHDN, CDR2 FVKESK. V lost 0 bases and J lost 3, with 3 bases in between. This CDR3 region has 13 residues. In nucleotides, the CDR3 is TGTGCCAGCAGCCAAGATCTCAATCAGCCCCAGCATTTT. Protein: CASSQDLNQPQHF.

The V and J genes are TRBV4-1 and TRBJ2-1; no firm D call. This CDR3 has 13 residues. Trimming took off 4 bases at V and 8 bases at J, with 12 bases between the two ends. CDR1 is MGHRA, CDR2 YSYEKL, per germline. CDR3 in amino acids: CASSLRRVDEQFF. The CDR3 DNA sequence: TGCGCCAGCAGCCTCCGAAGGGTGGATGAGCAGTTCTTC.

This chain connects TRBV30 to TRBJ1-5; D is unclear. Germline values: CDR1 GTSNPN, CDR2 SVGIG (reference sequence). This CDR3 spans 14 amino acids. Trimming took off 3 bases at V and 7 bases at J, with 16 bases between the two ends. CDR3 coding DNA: TGTGCCTGGAGCCAGAGCAGTTTCGAACAGCCCCAGCATTTT. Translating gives CAWSQSSFEQPQHF.

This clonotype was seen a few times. The CDR3 is CASRTPGLAGTDTQYF. CDR3 coding DNA: TGTGCCAGCAGAACCCCGGGACTAGCGGGAACAGATACGCAGTATTTT. This chain connects TRBV6-1 to TRBJ2-3, with TRBD2 matching 13 bases. Germline loops: CDR1 MNHNS, CDR2 SASEGT. V was clipped by 6 bases and J by 3 bases; unmatched bases: 6. The CDR3 loop spans 16 amino acids.

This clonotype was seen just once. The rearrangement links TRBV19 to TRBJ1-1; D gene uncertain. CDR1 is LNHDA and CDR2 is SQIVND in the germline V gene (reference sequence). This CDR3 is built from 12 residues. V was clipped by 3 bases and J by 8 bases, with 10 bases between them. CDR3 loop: CASSIGSAEAFF. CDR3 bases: TGTGCCAGTAGTATTGGTAGCGCAGAAGCTTTCTTT.

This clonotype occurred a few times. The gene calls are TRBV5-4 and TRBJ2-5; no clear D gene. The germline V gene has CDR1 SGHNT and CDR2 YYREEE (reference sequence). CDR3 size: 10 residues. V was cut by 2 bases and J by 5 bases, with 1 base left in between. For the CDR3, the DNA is TGTGCCAGCAGCTTTGAGACCCAGTACTTC. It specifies CASSFETQYF.

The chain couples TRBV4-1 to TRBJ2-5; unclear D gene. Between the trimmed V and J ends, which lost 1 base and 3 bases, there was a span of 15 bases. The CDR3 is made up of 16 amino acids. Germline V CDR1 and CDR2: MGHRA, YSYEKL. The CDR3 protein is CASSQAADSYEETQYF. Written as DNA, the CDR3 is TGCGCCAGCAGCCAAGCGGCGGATTCTTACGAAGAGACCCAGTACTTC.

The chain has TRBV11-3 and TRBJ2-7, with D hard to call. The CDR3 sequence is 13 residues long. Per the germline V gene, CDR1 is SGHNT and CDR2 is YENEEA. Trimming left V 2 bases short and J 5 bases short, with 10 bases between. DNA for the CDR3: TGTGCCAGCAGCTTAAGAAACAGCAACGAGCAGTACGTC. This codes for CASSLRNSNEQYV.

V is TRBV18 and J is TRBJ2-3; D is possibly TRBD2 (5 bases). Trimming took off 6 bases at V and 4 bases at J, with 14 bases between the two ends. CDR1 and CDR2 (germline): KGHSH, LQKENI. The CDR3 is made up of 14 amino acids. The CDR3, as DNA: TGTGCCAGCTCTCGAGGAGAGGGTGCAGATACGCAGTATTTT. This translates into CASSRGEGADTQYF.

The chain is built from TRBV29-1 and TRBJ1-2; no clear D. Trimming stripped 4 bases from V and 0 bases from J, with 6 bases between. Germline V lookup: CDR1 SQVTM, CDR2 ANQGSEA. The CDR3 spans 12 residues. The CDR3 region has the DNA TGCAGCGTTGTGGATACTAACTATGGCTACACCTTC. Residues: CSVVDTNYGYTF.

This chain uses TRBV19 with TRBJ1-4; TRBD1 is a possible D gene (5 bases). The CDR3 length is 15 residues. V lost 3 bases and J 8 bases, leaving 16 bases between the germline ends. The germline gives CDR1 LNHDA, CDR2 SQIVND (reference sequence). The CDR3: CASSMSGGPSEKLFF. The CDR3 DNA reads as TGTGCCAGTAGTATGAGCGGGGGTCCTAGCGAAAAACTGTTTTTT.

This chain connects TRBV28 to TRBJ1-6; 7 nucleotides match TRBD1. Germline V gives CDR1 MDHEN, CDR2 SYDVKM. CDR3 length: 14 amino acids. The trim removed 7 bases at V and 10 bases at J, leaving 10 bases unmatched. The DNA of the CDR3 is TGTGCCAGCACGACCGGGACAGCCAAATCACCCCTCCACTTT. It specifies CASTTGTAKSPLHF. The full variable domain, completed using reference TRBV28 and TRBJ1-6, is DVKVTQSSRYLVKRTGEKVFLECVQDMDHENMFWYRQDPGLGLRLIYFSYDVKMKEKGDIPEGYSVSREKKERFSLILESASTNQTSMYLCASTTGTAKSPLHFGNGTRLTVT.

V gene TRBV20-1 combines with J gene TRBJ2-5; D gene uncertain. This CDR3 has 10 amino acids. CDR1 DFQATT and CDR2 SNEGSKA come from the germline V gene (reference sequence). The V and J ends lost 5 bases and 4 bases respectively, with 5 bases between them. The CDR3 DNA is TGCAGTGCTCCCCTAGAGACCCAGTACTTC. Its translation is CSAPLETQYF.

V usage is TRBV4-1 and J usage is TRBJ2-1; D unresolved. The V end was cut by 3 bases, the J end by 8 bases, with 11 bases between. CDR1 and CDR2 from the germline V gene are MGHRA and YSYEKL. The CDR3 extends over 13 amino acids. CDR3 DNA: TGCGCCAGCAGCCATTCATCCTGGGATGAGCAGTTCTTC. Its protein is CASSHSSWDEQFF.

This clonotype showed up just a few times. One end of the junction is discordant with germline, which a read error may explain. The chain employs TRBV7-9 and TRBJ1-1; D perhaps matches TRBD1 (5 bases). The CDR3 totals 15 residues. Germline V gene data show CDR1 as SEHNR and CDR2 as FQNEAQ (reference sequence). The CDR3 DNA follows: TGTGCCAGCAGCCCAGGGATGGGGTTAAACACTGAGGCTTTCTTT. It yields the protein CASSPGMGLNTEAFF.

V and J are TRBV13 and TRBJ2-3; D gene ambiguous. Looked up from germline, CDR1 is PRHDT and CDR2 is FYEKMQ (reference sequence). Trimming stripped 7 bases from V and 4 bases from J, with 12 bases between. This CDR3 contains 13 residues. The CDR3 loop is CASIGDGSDTQYF. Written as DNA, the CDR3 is TGTGCCAGCATTGGGGATGGCTCAGATACGCAGTATTTT.

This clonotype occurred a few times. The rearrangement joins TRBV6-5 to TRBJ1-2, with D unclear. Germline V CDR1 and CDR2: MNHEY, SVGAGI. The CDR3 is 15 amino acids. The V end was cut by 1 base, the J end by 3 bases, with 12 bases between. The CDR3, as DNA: TGTGCCAGCAGTTACTACCCCCGAGTTTACTATGGCTACACCTTC. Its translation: CASSYYPRVYYGYTF.

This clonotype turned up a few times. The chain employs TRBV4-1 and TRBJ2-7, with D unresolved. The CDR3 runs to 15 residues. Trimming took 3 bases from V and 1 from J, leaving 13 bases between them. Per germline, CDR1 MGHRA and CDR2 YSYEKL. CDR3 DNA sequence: TGCGCCAGCAGCCAGATAGACATAGGGTCCTACGAGCAGTACTTC. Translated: CASSQIDIGSYEQYF.

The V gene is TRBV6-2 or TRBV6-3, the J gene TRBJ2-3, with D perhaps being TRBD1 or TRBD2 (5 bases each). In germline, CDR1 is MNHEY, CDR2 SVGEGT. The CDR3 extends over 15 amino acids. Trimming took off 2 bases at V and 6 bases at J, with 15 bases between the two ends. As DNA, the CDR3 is TGTGCCAGCAGTTACGGGGGAGTGCTGTCGGATACGCAGTATTTT. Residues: CASSYGGVLSDTQYF.

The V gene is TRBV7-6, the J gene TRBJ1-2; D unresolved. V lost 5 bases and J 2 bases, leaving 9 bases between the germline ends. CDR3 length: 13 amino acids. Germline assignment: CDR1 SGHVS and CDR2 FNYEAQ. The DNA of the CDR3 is TGTGCCAGCAGCGGCCCGGGGAACTATGGCTACACCTTC. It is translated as CASSGPGNYGYTF. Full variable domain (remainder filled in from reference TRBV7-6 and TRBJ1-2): GAGVSQSPRYKVTKRGQDVALRCDPISGHVSLYWYRQALGQGPEFLTYFNYEAQQDKSGLPNDRFSAERPEGSISTLTIQRTEQRDSAMYRCASSGPGNYGYTFGSGTRLTVV.

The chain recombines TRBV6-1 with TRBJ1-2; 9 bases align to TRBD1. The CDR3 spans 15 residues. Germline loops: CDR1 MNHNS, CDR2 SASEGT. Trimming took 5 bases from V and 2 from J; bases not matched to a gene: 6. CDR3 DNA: TGTGCCAGCAGTCCCGGGACAGGGTGGAACTATGGCTACACCTTC. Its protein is CASSPGTGWNYGYTF.

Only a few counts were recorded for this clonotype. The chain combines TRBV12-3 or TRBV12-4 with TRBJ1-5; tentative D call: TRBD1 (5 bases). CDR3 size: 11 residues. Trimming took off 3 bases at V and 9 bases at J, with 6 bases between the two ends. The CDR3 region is CASSLGGPQHF. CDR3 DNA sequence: TGTGCCAGCAGTTTGGGGGGGCCCCAGCATTTT.

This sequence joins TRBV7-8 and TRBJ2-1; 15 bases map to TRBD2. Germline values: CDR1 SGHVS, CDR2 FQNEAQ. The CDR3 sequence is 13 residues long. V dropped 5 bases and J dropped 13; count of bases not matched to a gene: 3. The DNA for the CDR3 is TGTGCCAGCAGCCCGGGACTAGCGGGGGGACAGTTCTTC. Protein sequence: CASSPGLAGGQFF.